This T cell receptor beta chain emerged from a study of blood T cell repertoires in COVID-19. In the study's own analysis: Amplified reference gene primers provided the basis for estimating nucleated cell counts. The data were produced by immunoSEQ multiplex PCR, yet TCRdb's version contains in-frame clones alone and is incomplete. The V and J calls and the clone size are those of that table, but D and trimming were determined from the DNA. The table has 150,000 to 200,000 clones, 86% seen once; the top ten hold 6% to 7.5%. The CDR3 spans 14 residues. Trimming cost V 2 bases and J 3 bases, with 11 bases left between them. Germline lookup yields CDR1 SGDLS and CDR2 YYNGEE.

The V call is TRBV9, the J call TRBJ2-5; D gene unclear. Sequencing was carried out using peripheral blood. The TCR sequence derives from a woman of 80 years or more in a cohort sampled during active or convalescent COVID-19. CDR3 region: CASSVSIREETQYF. As DNA, the CDR3 is TGTGCCAGCAGCGTTTCCATACGGGAAGAGACCCAGTACTTC.